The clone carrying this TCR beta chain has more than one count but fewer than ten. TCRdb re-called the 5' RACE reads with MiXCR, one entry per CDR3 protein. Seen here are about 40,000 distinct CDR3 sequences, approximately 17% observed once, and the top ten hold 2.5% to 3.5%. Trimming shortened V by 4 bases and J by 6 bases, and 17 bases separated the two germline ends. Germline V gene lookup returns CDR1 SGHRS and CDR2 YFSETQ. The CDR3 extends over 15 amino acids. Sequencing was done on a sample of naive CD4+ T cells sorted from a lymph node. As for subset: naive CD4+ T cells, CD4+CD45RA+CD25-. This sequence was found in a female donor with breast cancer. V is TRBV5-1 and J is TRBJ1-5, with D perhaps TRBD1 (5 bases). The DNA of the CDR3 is TGCGCCAGCAGCCCCGCCCCACAGGCGGGTCAGCCCCAGCATTTT. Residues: CASSPAPQAGQPQHF.